These 24 T cell receptor beta chains were all obtained from the same sample, sequenced in a study of regulatory T cells in long-lasting Graves disease. According to the study, TCR beta libraries were built with iRepertoire HTBI primers and CDR3-region Arm-PCR. TCRdb reprocessed the multiplex PCR reads via MiXCR and lists one record per CDR3 protein. The data hold 400,000 to 500,000 distinct CDR3 sequences, with around 15% observed a single time. Time point: newly diagnosed GD, antithyroid drugs for less than 3 months. PBMCs provided the RNA from which the TCR library was made. These same records also appear under a second study, on T cells in Graves' hyperthyroidism and ophthalmopathy.

Source: peripheral blood mononuclear cells (PBMCs), taken at new diagnosis, from a patient treated with antithyroid drugs. The receptors were gathered from a woman aged 18-29 years with Graves disease.

The sample holds one count of this clonotype. In DNA, the CDR3 is TGCAGTGCTTTATATGCAGCCCCAAGCTCCTACAATGAGCAGTTCTTC. It is translated as CSALYAAPSSYNEQFF. The V gene is TRBV20-1, the J gene TRBJ2-1, with D uncertain. The CDR3 consists of 16 residues. CDR1 is DFQATT and CDR2 is SNEGSKA in the germline V gene (reference sequence). Trimming took off 5 bases at V and 0 bases at J, with 17 bases between the two ends.

This clonotype occurred many times. This chain connects TRBV7-2 to TRBJ2-7; 10 positions match TRBD2. Germline CDR1 reads SGHTA; CDR2 reads FQGNSA. The CDR3 extends over 15 amino acids. The V segment lost 2 bases and the J segment 6 bases; nucleotides outside the gene matches: 7. For the CDR3, the DNA is TGTGCCAGCAGCTTACTAGCGGGAGAGGGAGGCGAGCAGTACTTC. Translation gives CASSLLAGEGGEQYF.

The chain is built from TRBV4-1 and TRBJ1-2, with 8 bases fitting TRBD1. Germline CDR1 reads MGHRA; CDR2 reads YSYEKL. The CDR3 contains 15 residues. V lost 2 bases to trimming and J lost 2 bases; unmatched junction nucleotides: 4. The CDR3 sequence: CASSQNQGANYGYTF. The CDR3 DNA reads as TGCGCCAGCAGCCAAAACCAGGGGGCCAACTATGGCTACACCTTC.

A few counts support this clonotype. The rearrangement uses TRBV11-2 and TRBJ2-3; D is possibly TRBD2 (6 bases). The germline gives CDR1 SGHAT, CDR2 FQNNGV. This CDR3 has 16 residues. V lost 0 bases, J lost 0 bases, and 10 bases lay in between. The CDR3 reads CASSLDGGSSTDTQYF. CDR3 sequence (DNA): TGTGCCAGCAGCTTAGACGGGGGTTCTAGCACAGATACGCAGTATTTT.

This clonotype was picked up a small number of times. This chain links TRBV30 with TRBJ2-7, with D maybe TRBD1 (6 bases). From germline, CDR1 is GTSNPN and CDR2 SVGIG (reference sequence). CDR3 length: 17 amino acids. V was shortened by 5 bases and J by 1 base, with 24 bases between the two germline ends. The CDR3 DNA reads as TGTGCCTGGTCCATCTTGGGACAAGGGGTGCTGTCCTACGAGCAGTACTTC. Translating gives CAWSILGQGVLSYEQYF.

The V and J genes are TRBV7-2 and TRBJ1-5; a possible D gene is TRBD1 (6 bases). CDR1 and CDR2 from the germline V gene are SGHTA and FQGNSA. Trimming removed 1 base at V and 4 bases at J, with 14 bases between. The CDR3 consists of 16 residues. In nucleotides, the CDR3 is TGTGCCAGCAGCTTAGGGCACAGGGAGGGTAATCAGCCCCAGCATTTT. It is translated as CASSLGHREGNQPQHF.

This clonotype was recorded at least ten times. The CDR3 sequence: CATSDLVLGRINQPQHF. The DNA for the CDR3 is TGTGCCACCAGTGATTTGGTTTTAGGACGGATCAATCAGCCCCAGCATTTT. The V call is TRBV24-1, the J call TRBJ1-5; D remains unclear. V was trimmed by 0 bases and J by 3 bases, leaving 14 bases between them. This CDR3 is built from 17 residues. The germline V gene has CDR1 KGHDR and CDR2 SFDVKD.

This clonotype was seen ten or more times. The chain is built from TRBV7-6 and TRBJ2-3; 10 nucleotides agree with TRBD2. This CDR3 is 16 amino acids long. Germline values: CDR1 SGHVS, CDR2 FNYEAQ. V lost 5 bases to trimming and J lost 3 bases; unmatched junction nucleotides: 8. For the CDR3, the DNA is TGTGCCAGCAGCACTCTAGCGGGAGTAGAGACAGATACGCAGTATTTT. Translating gives CASSTLAGVETDTQYF.

There are a few counts of this clonotype. Written as DNA, the CDR3 is TGCAGTGCTAGAGACCCGGCGGGGGGGGACACTGAAGCTTTCTTT. Amino acid sequence: CSARDPAGGDTEAFF. The chain is built from TRBV20-1 and TRBJ1-1; D possibly corresponds to TRBD1 (5 bases). The CDR3 extends over 15 amino acids. Germline V gene lookup returns CDR1 DFQATT and CDR2 SNEGSKA (reference sequence). V lost 0 bases and J 3 bases, leaving 14 bases between the germline ends.

There are a few counts of this clonotype. V gene TRBV19 combines with J gene TRBJ2-2; weak D call: TRBD1 (5 bases). Germline V gives CDR1 LNHDA, CDR2 SQIVND (reference sequence). This CDR3 region has 16 residues. The V end lost 3 bases, the J end lost 0 bases, and 11 bases lay between the germline ends. CDR3 DNA: TGTGCCAGTAGTATTCACAGGAAAGCGAACACCGGGGAGCTGTTTTTT. Its translation is CASSIHRKANTGELFF.

This chain connects TRBV11-2 to TRBJ2-4; 8 bases are shared with TRBD1. Germline values: CDR1 SGHAT, CDR2 FQNNGV. The ends lost 6 bases at V and 6 bases at J; junction bases unmatched: 19. CDR3 length: 18 amino acids. CDR3 in DNA: TGTGCCAGCAGTCGAGTGGAGGGACAGGCCACCCGTGGAAACATTCAGTACTTC. It translates to CASSRVEGQATRGNIQYF.

Ten or more counts support this clonotype. The chain combines TRBV28 with TRBJ1-2; D is possibly TRBD1 (5 bases). CDR3 length: 19 amino acids. Germline CDR1 is MDHEN and CDR2 is SYDVKM. V lost 1 base and J lost 1, with 22 bases in between. The CDR3 bases are TGTGCCAGCAGTTTATTCCAGGGTGGTAACCTACGCCATAACTATGGCTACACCTTC. Translation: CASSLFQGGNLRHNYGYTF.

As regards this clonotype: Possible read error: a much larger clone is one base away. The V gene is TRBV12-3 or TRBV12-4, the J gene TRBJ2-1; D gene uncertain. Trimming left V 5 bases short and J 5 bases short, with 7 bases between. The CDR3 totals 12 residues. As DNA, the CDR3 is TGTGCCAGCAGTCCCGAGCACAATGAGCAGTTCTTC. It codes for CASSPEHNEQFF.

There are many counts of this clonotype. J is TRBJ2-7 and V is TRBV6-1; 9 nucleotides align to TRBD1. The V and J ends lost 7 bases and 8 bases, in that order; junction bases with no gene match: 15. The CDR3 loop spans 15 amino acids. Germline-derived CDR1 and CDR2 are MNHNS and SASEGT. CDR3 amino acids: CASTTRTGAGAQQYF. Written as DNA, the CDR3 is TGTGCCAGCACCACCCGGACAGGGGCCGGGGCGCAGCAGTACTTC.

The CDR3 is CSARDRALWGSSTDTQYF. The CDR3 DNA sequence: TGCAGTGCTAGGGACAGGGCACTGTGGGGTTCTAGCACAGATACGCAGTATTTT. The chain is built from TRBV20-1 and TRBJ2-3, with 8 bases fitting TRBD1. The CDR3 is 18 residues long. Germline-derived CDR1 and CDR2 are DFQATT and SNEGSKA (reference sequence). V gave up 3 bases and J gave up 0 bases; unmatched junction bases: 14.

The rearrangement uses TRBV12-3 or TRBV12-4 and TRBJ1-5; no definite D call. The CDR3 is 19 residues long. Trimming pared 8 bases from V and 1 base from J, leaving 27 bases between. CDR3 sequence (DNA): TGTGCCAGCGGTAATGGAGAGACATTCTGGGGTTTAAGCAATCAGCCCCAGCATTTT. It is translated as CASGNGETFWGLSNQPQHF.

This rearrangement joins TRBV28 to TRBJ2-2; no clear D. This CDR3 is built from 12 residues. Trimming removed 6 bases at V and 6 bases at J, with 8 bases between. The germline V gene has CDR1 MDHEN and CDR2 SYDVKM. CDR3 region: CASRLGAGELFF. The CDR3 bases are TGTGCCAGCAGGCTCGGTGCCGGGGAGCTGTTTTTT.

This clonotype was observed a few times. V and J are TRBV29-1 and TRBJ2-7, with D hard to call. V was clipped by 6 bases and J by 3 bases, with 9 bases between them. The CDR3 length is 11 residues. Per germline, CDR1 SQVTM and CDR2 ANQGSEA. This chain's CDR3 is CSVVEVYEQYF. As DNA, the CDR3 is TGCAGCGTGGTGGAAGTCTACGAGCAGTACTTC.

The chain couples TRBV7-3 to TRBJ1-4; 12 bases agree with TRBD1. This CDR3 contains 17 residues. Germline CDR1 SGHTA, CDR2 FQGTGA. Germline trimming cut 3 bases from V and 4 bases from J; bases unmatched to any gene: 6. The CDR3 reads CASSFPGQGAGNEKLFF. The CDR3 bases are TGTGCCAGCAGCTTCCCGGGACAGGGGGCCGGTAATGAAAAACTGTTTTTT.

In this sample, this clonotype turned up a few times. The chain is built from TRBV6-1 and TRBJ1-3; tentatively, D is TRBD1 (5 bases). Germline values: CDR1 MNHNS, CDR2 SASEGT. This CDR3 is built from 14 residues. The V gene lost 5 bases and the J gene lost 5 bases, with 13 bases spanning the gap. As DNA, the CDR3 is TGTGCCAGCAGTCAGGCTTCGGGGCGAAACACCATATATTTT. Translating it yields CASSQASGRNTIYF.

A few counts support this clonotype. This rearrangement joins TRBV28 to TRBJ2-2, with TRBD1 as a possible D gene (6 bases). CDR1 is MDHEN, CDR2 SYDVKM, per germline. Trimming took 4 bases from V and 9 from J, leaving 18 bases between them. This CDR3 has 15 residues. The CDR3 sequence is CASSSQRDIHRELFF. The DNA for the CDR3 is TGTGCCAGCAGTTCTCAGAGGGACATTCACCGGGAGCTGTTTTTT. The full variable domain, rest sourced from reference TRBV28 and TRBJ2-2, is DVKVTQSSRYLVKRTGEKVFLECVQDMDHENMFWYRQDPGLGLRLIYFSYDVKMKEKGDIPEGYSVSREKKERFSLILESASTNQTSMYLCASSSQRDIHRELFFGEGSRLTVL.

About this clonotype itself: This may be a read error, as it is one base from a much larger clone. The genes are TRBV13 and TRBJ2-1; D is ambiguous. Germline V gene sequence: CDR1 PRHDT, CDR2 FYEKMQ (reference sequence). V was pared by 2 bases and J by 10 bases, with 21 bases between. CDR3 length: 16 residues. The CDR3 spells CASSLRSNHRTYEQFF. The CDR3 bases are TGTGCCAGCAGCTTACGCTCGAATCACCGAACCTACGAGCAGTTCTTC.

This clonotype was detected ten times or more. J is TRBJ2-1 and V is TRBV6-2 or TRBV6-3; TRBD1 aligns across 11 bases. The CDR3 has 14 amino acids. Germline loops: CDR1 MNHEY, CDR2 SVGEGT. Trimming took 1 base from V and 7 from J; bases not matched to a gene: 0. CDR3 nucleotide sequence: TGTGCCAGCAGTTACTGGGACAGGGGGAATGAGCAGTTCTTC. The encoded protein is CASSYWDRGNEQFF.

This clonotype came up a few times. This sequence joins TRBV3-1 and TRBJ2-1; maybe TRBD2 (5 bases). CDR1 LGHDT and CDR2 YNNKEL come from the germline V gene (reference sequence). Trimming shortened V by 1 base and J by 3 bases, and 16 bases separated the two germline ends. This CDR3 has 17 amino acids. CDR3 protein: CASSQVKRRVVYNEQFF. In DNA form, the CDR3 reads TGTGCCAGCAGCCAAGTTAAGCGGCGGGTGGTCTACAATGAGCAGTTCTTC.